A single sample is the source of the 30 T cell receptor beta chains below, sequenced in a study of blood T cell repertoires in COVID-19. TCRdb's table, derived via immunoSEQ multiplex PCR, lists solely in-frame clones and lacks some. The sample records 150,000 to 200,000 clones, around 83% being singletons. Input material: peripheral blood. These receptors were obtained from an elderly woman in a cohort sampled during active or convalescent COVID-19.

This rearrangement joins TRBV30 to TRBJ1-4; TRBD1 might be the D (6 bases). The germline gives CDR1 GTSNPN, CDR2 SVGIG (reference sequence). V dropped 2 bases and J dropped 5 bases, with 9 bases sitting between them. The CDR3 loop spans 13 amino acids. The CDR3 region has the DNA TGTGCCTGGAGTTTACAGGGAAATGAAAAACTGTTTTTT. Protein sequence: CAWSLQGNEKLFF.

The V gene is TRBV5-6, the J gene TRBJ1-2, with 7 bases fitting TRBD1. J gave up 8 bases and V 2 bases, and 3 bases lay outside the gene matches. From germline, CDR1 is SGHDT and CDR2 YYEEEE. The CDR3 has 12 amino acids. The CDR3 loop reads CASSFDRAGYTF. As DNA, the CDR3 is TGTGCCAGCAGCTTTGACAGGGCAGGCTACACCTTC.

For this clone: The same CDR3 can be traced to other DNA sequences in this sample. The rearrangement uses TRBV5-1 and TRBJ2-7; 10 positions agree with TRBD1. With V trimmed by 4 bases and J by 1 base, 2 bases remained unmatched. CDR3 length equals 14 residues. In germline, CDR1 is SGHRS, CDR2 YFSETQ. The CDR3 DNA reads TGCGCCAGCAGCCCGGGACAGGGGTCCTACGAGCAGTACTTC. Translation gives CASSPGQGSYEQYF.

The rearrangement uses TRBV2 and TRBJ1-3; 7 bases agree with TRBD1. Trimming cost V 7 bases and J 5 bases; bases outside gene matches: 5. Germline CDR1 SNHLY, CDR2 FYNNEI. This CDR3 is built from 13 residues. CDR3: CASTKTGRNTIYF. The CDR3 DNA is TGTGCCAGCACCAAGACAGGGAGAAACACCATATATTTT. Variable domain in full (rest from reference TRBV2 and TRBJ1-3): EPEVTQTPSHQVTQMGQEVILRCVPISNHLYFYWYRQILGQKVEFLVSFYNNEISEKSEIFDDQFSVERPDGSNFTLKIRSTKLEDSAMYFCASTKTGRNTIYFGEGSWLTVV.

This rearrangement joins TRBV27 to TRBJ1-5; D is perhaps TRBD1 (5 bases). The germline gives CDR1 MNHEY, CDR2 SMNVEV (reference sequence). The CDR3 covers 15 residues. V was trimmed by 5 bases and J by 4 bases, leaving 15 bases between them. The CDR3 reads CASSRGTPGNQPQHF. The CDR3 DNA reads TGTGCCAGCAGTAGGGGCACACCTGGGAATCAGCCCCAGCATTTT.

About this clone: This specimen includes other DNA sequences encoding the same CDR3. The chain employs TRBV11-2 and TRBJ1-2; D not resolved. Germline values: CDR1 SGHAT, CDR2 FQNNGV. The CDR3 consists of 11 residues. With 4 bases removed from V and 5 bases from J, the gap between germline ends came to 5 bases. The CDR3: CASSSNYGYTF. DNA for the CDR3: TGTGCCAGCAGCTCCAATTATGGCTACACCTTC.

This sequence joins TRBV13 and TRBJ2-5; 14 positions agree with TRBD2. The germline CDR1 and CDR2 sequences are PRHDT and FYEKMQ (reference sequence). The ends lost 3 bases at V and 5 bases at J; junction bases unmatched: 8. This CDR3 is 17 amino acids long. For the CDR3, the DNA is TGTGCCAGCAGCTTCAGAGGCGGGACTAGCGGGAGCGAGACCCAGTACTTC. As protein: CASSFRGGTSGSETQYF.

The chain links TRBV4-1 to TRBJ1-2; D may be TRBD1 (6 bases). The CDR3 spans 14 residues. Germline CDR1 and CDR2: MGHRA and YSYEKL. The ends were cut back, 2 bases at V and 6 bases at J, with 13 bases in the middle. The CDR3 bases are TGCGCCAGCAGCCAACTCGGACAGCCAGATGGCTACACCTTC. Its translation is CASSQLGQPDGYTF.

The chain is built from TRBV30 and TRBJ1-1; D might be TRBD1 (5 bases). Between the trimmed V and J ends, which lost 2 bases and 4 bases, there was a span of 14 bases. Germline CDR1 GTSNPN, CDR2 SVGIG (reference sequence). The CDR3 contains 14 residues. The CDR3: CAWSFSYGGTEAFF. The CDR3 DNA is TGTGCCTGGAGTTTCTCCTACGGGGGCACTGAAGCTTTCTTT.

This clone was seen a few times. The chain combines TRBV30 with TRBJ2-1; D perhaps matches TRBD2 (5 bases). V lost 3 bases, J lost 4 bases, and 16 bases lay in between. Germline CDR1 reads GTSNPN; CDR2 reads SVGIG (reference sequence). The CDR3 length is 15 residues. CDR3 sequence reads: CAWSSGLTPYNEQFF. CDR3 DNA sequence: TGTGCCTGGAGCTCAGGACTCACTCCGTACAATGAGCAGTTCTTC.

This chain joins TRBV3-1 (or the pseudogene TRBV3-2) and TRBJ2-7, with D possibly TRBD2 on 6 matching bases. Germline values: CDR1 LGHDT, CDR2 YNNKEL (reference sequence). V lost 4 bases to trimming and J lost 6 bases, with 22 bases between them. The CDR3 consists of 16 residues. CDR3 amino acids: CASSPTSWRGSGEQYF. CDR3 bases: TGTGCCAGCAGCCCCACGAGTTGGCGGGGATCGGGCGAGCAGTACTTC.

In the case of this clone: This sample includes further DNA sequences coding for the same CDR3. CDR3 sequence: CAWSPGGNQPQHF. CDR3 bases: TGTGCCTGGAGTCCAGGGGGCAATCAGCCCCAGCATTTT. The chain employs TRBV30 and TRBJ1-5; maybe TRBD1 (6 bases). The CDR3 runs to 13 residues. The V gene's germline CDR1 is GTSNPN and CDR2 SVGIG (reference sequence). V was trimmed by 2 bases and J by 2 bases, leaving 7 bases between them.

V and J are TRBV7-2 and TRBJ1-2; D unclear. CDR1 and CDR2 (germline): SGHTA, FQGNSA. Trimming removed 5 bases at V and 0 bases at J, with 13 bases between. This CDR3 comprises 15 residues. This CDR3 reads CASSPGVLANYGYTF. The CDR3 DNA is TGTGCCAGCAGCCCCGGGGTCCTAGCTAACTATGGCTACACCTTC. Using reference TRBV7-2 and TRBJ1-2 for the parts outside the CDR3, the full variable domain is GAGVSQSPSNKVTEKGKDVELRCDPISGHTALYWYRQSLGQGLEFLIYFQGNSAPDKSGLPSDRFSAERTGGSVSTLTIQRTQQEDSAVYLCASSPGVLANYGYTFGSGTRLTVV.

This rearrangement joins TRBV19 to TRBJ1-2; D is ambiguous. Trimming stripped 6 bases from V and 4 bases from J, with 6 bases between. The CDR3 sequence is 11 residues long. CDR1 is LNHDA and CDR2 is SQIVND in the germline V gene (reference sequence). Here the CDR3 DNA reads TGTGCCAGTAGCGAGGGCTATGGCTACACCTTC. It codes for CASSEGYGYTF.

The chain has TRBV5-1 and TRBJ1-2; 10 bases are a match to TRBD1. Germline assignment: CDR1 SGHRS and CDR2 YFSETQ. There are 15 residues in the CDR3. Germline trimming cut 7 bases from V and 7 bases from J; bases unmatched to any gene: 13. The CDR3 DNA follows: TGCGCCAGCGTACCCGGGACAGGGGCGAGTCTTGGCTACACCTTC. Protein product: CASVPGTGASLGYTF.

This sequence joins TRBV5-6 and TRBJ1-4; D unclear. CDR1 SGHDT and CDR2 YYEEEE come from the germline V gene. The V end lost 0 bases, the J end lost 4 bases, and 7 bases lay between the germline ends. CDR3 length equals 14 residues. CDR3 region: CASSLAGLNEKLFF. CDR3 nucleotide sequence: TGTGCCAGCAGCTTGGCAGGACTTAATGAAAAACTGTTTTTT. The variable domain in full, with the rest retrieved from reference TRBV5-6 and TRBJ1-4, is DAGVTQSPTHLIKTRGQQVTLRCSPKSGHDTVSWYQQALGQGPQFIFQYYEEEERQRGNFPDRFSGHQFPNYSSELNVNALLLGDSALYLCASSLAGLNEKLFFGSGTQLSVL.

In this sample, this clone turned up once. V and J are TRBV29-1 and TRBJ2-1, with D maybe TRBD1 (7 bases). CDR1 is SQVTM, CDR2 ANQGSEA, per germline. With 5 bases removed from V and 10 bases from J, the gap between germline ends came to 18 bases. The length of the CDR3 is 13 residues. CDR3 loop: CSVLVRGESEQFF. The CDR3 DNA reads TGCAGCGTTTTAGTCAGGGGGGAGAGCGAGCAGTTCTTC.

The J gene is TRBJ2-1, the V gene TRBV9, with 9 bases identical to TRBD1. The J segment lost 2 bases and the V segment lost 4 bases, leaving 4 bases of the junction unmatched. Germline V CDR1 and CDR2: SGDLS, YYNGEE. The CDR3 loop spans 15 amino acids. The CDR3 spells CASSLDRGAYNEQFF. CDR3 coding DNA: TGTGCCAGCAGCCTCGACAGGGGGGCCTACAATGAGCAGTTCTTC.

This clone has a single count. The V call is TRBV5-1, the J call TRBJ2-1, with a possible D match to TRBD2 (6 bases). Germline V gene lookup returns CDR1 SGHRS and CDR2 YFSETQ. The length of the CDR3 is 13 residues. The ends were cut back, 4 bases at V and 10 bases at J, with 15 bases in the middle. The CDR3 DNA is TGCGCCAGCAGCCCTCAATCTAGCGCCGAGCAGTTCTTC. This encodes CASSPQSSAEQFF.

The chain links TRBV6-2 or TRBV6-3 to TRBJ2-3; 8 bases are a match to TRBD2. J gave up 5 bases and V 0 bases, and 10 bases lay outside the gene matches. CDR1 MNHEY and CDR2 SVGEGT come from the germline V gene. The CDR3 consists of 17 residues. The CDR3 here is CASSYSPGGAMGDTQYF. For the CDR3, the DNA is TGTGCCAGCAGTTACTCTCCCGGGGGGGCGATGGGAGATACGCAGTATTTT.

The V call is TRBV5-4, the J call TRBJ2-7; 9 bases align to TRBD2. J was trimmed by 2 bases and V by 2 bases; bases with no gene match: 17. Germline V gives CDR1 SGHNT, CDR2 YYREEE (reference sequence). The CDR3 totals 19 residues. CDR3 loop: CASSFPDWSPAGGTYEQYV. DNA of the CDR3: TGTGCCAGCAGCTTCCCAGATTGGTCCCCAGCGGGAGGTACCTACGAGCAGTACGTC.

The genes are TRBV12-3 or TRBV12-4 and TRBJ1-6; D uncertain. CDR3 length: 12 amino acids. V gave up 5 bases and J gave up 14 bases, with 13 bases separating them. The CDR3 region has the DNA TGTGCCAGCAGTCCCACCAGGTTCACCCTCCACTTT. Translating it yields CASSPTRFTLHF.

The J gene is TRBJ2-1, the V gene TRBV6-5; perhaps TRBD2 as D (5 bases). The CDR3 has 15 amino acids. The germline gives CDR1 MNHEY, CDR2 SVGAGI. Trimming shortened V by 0 bases and J by 7 bases, and 13 bases separated the two germline ends. The CDR3 sequence is CASSYSRDAVNEQFF. In nucleotides, the CDR3 is TGTGCCAGCAGTTACTCGAGGGATGCTGTTAATGAGCAGTTCTTC.

This clone was recorded once. This chain links TRBV21-1 with TRBJ2-7; the D segment call TRBD2 is taken from the table without a DNA check. TRBV21-1 is labeled a pseudogene. This CDR3 is built from 15 residues. The DNA for the CDR3 is TGTGCCAGCAGCAAAAAGCGGGAGGGGTCCTACGAGCAGTACGTC. It encodes CASSKKREGSYEQYV.

The rearrangement links TRBV18 to TRBJ1-2; possible D gene TRBD1, 5 bases. CDR3 length: 14 amino acids. The germline V gene has CDR1 KGHSH and CDR2 LQKENI. The germline V and J ends were trimmed by 4 bases and 4 bases, with 13 bases remaining between them. DNA of the CDR3: TGTGCCAGCTCACGGGAGGGGACCCCCTATGGCTACACCTTC. Translated, it gives CASSREGTPYGYTF.

The chain combines TRBV5-1 with TRBJ1-2; TRBD1 matches at 7 bases. This CDR3 comprises 14 residues. V gave up 4 bases and J gave up 0 bases; unmatched junction bases: 3. The germline V gene has CDR1 SGHRS and CDR2 YFSETQ. The CDR3 loop reads CASSKGQTNYGYTF. Written as DNA, the CDR3 is TGCGCCAGCAGCAAGGGACAGACTAACTATGGCTACACCTTC. Filled out from reference TRBV5-1 and TRBJ1-2, the complete variable domain reads KAGVTQTPRYLIKTRGQQVTLSCSPISGHRSVSWYQQTPGQGLQFLFEYFSETQRNKGNFPGRFSGRQFSNSRSEMNVSTLELGDSALYLCASSKGQTNYGYTFGSGTRLTVV.

On this clone itself: The sample holds other DNA sequences that translate to the same CDR3. The chain links TRBV2 to TRBJ1-2, with 9 nucleotides matching TRBD1. This CDR3 has 14 amino acids. Germline lookup yields CDR1 SNHLY and CDR2 FYNNEI. Unmatched junction bases numbered 7, after V lost 6 bases and J lost 5 bases. CDR3 DNA: TGTGCCAGCAGGCAACAGGGGGCTGGGTATGGCTACACCTTC. Translation: CASRQQGAGYGYTF.

The chain combines TRBV4-1 with TRBJ2-3; 11 bases match TRBD2. J gave up 5 bases and V 7 bases, and 8 bases lay outside the gene matches. Germline CDR1 reads MGHRA; CDR2 reads YSYEKL. This CDR3 has 15 residues. The CDR3 spells CASNSGRADRDTQYF. Written as DNA, the CDR3 is TGCGCCAGCAATAGCGGGAGGGCCGATCGAGATACGCAGTATTTT.

The chain has TRBV10-3 and TRBJ2-3; no reliable D call. Germline V gene sequence: CDR1 ENHRY, CDR2 SYGVKD. The CDR3 length is 15 residues. Deletions cut 9 bases from V and 1 base from J, with 17 bases between. CDR3 in DNA: TGTGCCATAGCGATCCCAAAATGGGGCACAGATACGCAGTATTTT. As protein: CAIAIPKWGTDTQYF.

V and J are TRBV21-1 and TRBJ1-1. TRBV21-1 is a pseudogene segment. This CDR3 is built from 12 residues. The DNA of the CDR3 is TGTGCCAGCACGACTAAGGGAAAGCATGCTTTCTTT. Residues: CASTTKGKHAFF.